This T cell receptor beta chain was observed in a study of blood T cell repertoires in COVID-19 (dated by TCRdb to the early 2020s). Describing the broader study: Samples from collaborators originated in the United States, Italy and Spain and spanned both the acute and convalescent phases of COVID-19. The sample metadata nearly always contained a de-identified subject ID, COVID-19 status, age in years and sex. Where HLA class I and class II types were available, the types were taken from metadata supplied by the sample provider, not from assay-based typing. The dataset comprised deeply sampled blood TCRbeta repertoires from subjects exposed to, actively infected with, or recovered from COVID-19. The repertoires were released in a freely available public database meant as a resource for research on the immune response to SARS-CoV-2. The samples were drawn from two sources: the first 160 participants of the ongoing ImmuneRACE study, and 1,000 to 1,500 subjects contributed by 6 global collaborators. The material from the prospective study consisted of cDNA or gDNA derived from T cells, B-cell-depleted T cells, or PBMCs. The paper as a whole reports these results and caveats: The quantity of clinical and demographic metadata differed by source and by participant and was supplied without curation.

Sequences SGHNT (CDR1) and YYREEE (CDR2) are obtained from the germline V gene (reference sequence). V loses 4 bases of germline sequence and J loses 1 base, and the interval between the two ends is 11 bases. Taken from cysteine to phenylalanine, the CDR3 has 15 residues. The CDR3 DNA has 45 bases and is translated from base 1. TCRbeta CDR3 regions were amplified from genomic DNA using the immunoSEQ Assay, a bias-controlled multiplex PCR. The authors' analysis ran thus. Nucleated cell counts per sample were estimated from amplification of reference gene primers within the assay. To quantify the absolute abundance of each unique TCRbeta CDR3 rearrangement, sequence reads were collapsed and filtered. For each sample, productive Simpson clonality was calculated as the square root of Simpson's diversity index across productive rearrangements. As stored in TCRdb, this immuneACCESS dataset retains in-frame rearrangements with V and J assigned. A fraction of the clones does not appear; measured against another copy, unresolved V genes explain less than half of the discrepancy, and the remainder lacks a known reason. That table furnishes V, J and clone size, whereas the DNA furnished D and trimming. This sample is represented by 100,000 to 150,000 clones; around nine tenths of them were singletons. About 2% of the sample belongs to the ten largest clones.

Comment on this clone: This receptor's antigen is unknown. Base qualities are not at hand, and no much larger clone is one base apart.

Whole blood was collected in K2EDTA tubes by collaborating institutions according to the institutions' own protocols. For TCRbeta analysis, collaborators shipped samples in one of three forms: frozen whole blood, isolated PBMCs, or DNA extracted from either of those sample types. Recombination joined TRBV5-4 with TRBJ2-2; the D segment cannot be called with confidence. The sample was peripheral blood. The TCR originated in a man between 65 and 79 years old with active COVID-19. The CDR3 protein sequence reads: CASSPPERNTGELFF. The nucleotides are TGTGCCAGCAGCCCTCCCGAGCGGAACACCGGGGAGCTGTTTTTT.